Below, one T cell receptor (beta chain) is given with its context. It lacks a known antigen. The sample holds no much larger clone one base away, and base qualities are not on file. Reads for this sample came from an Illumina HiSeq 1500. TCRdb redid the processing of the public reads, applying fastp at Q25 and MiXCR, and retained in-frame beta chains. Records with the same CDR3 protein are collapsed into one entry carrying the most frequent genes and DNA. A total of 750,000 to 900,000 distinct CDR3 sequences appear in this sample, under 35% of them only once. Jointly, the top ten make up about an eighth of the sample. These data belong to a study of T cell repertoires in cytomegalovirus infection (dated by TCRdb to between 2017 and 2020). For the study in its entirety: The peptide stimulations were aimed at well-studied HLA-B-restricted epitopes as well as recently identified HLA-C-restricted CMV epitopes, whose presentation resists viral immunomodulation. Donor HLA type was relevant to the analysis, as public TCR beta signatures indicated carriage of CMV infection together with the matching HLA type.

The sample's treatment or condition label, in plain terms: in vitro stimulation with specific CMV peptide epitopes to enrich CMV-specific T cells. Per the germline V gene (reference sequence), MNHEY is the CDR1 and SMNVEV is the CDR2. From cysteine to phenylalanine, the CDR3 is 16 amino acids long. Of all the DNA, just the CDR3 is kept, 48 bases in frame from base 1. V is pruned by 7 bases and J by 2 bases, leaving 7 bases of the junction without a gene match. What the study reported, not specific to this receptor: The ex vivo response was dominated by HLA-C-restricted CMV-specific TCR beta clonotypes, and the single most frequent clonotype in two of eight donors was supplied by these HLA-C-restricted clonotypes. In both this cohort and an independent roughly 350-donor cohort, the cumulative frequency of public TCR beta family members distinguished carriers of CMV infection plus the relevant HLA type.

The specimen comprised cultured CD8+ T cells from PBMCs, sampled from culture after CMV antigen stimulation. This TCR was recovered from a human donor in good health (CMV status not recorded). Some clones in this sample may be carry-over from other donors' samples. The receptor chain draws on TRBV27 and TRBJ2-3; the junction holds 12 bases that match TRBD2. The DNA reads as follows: TGTGCCAGCAAACTCCTAGCGGGGGGGAACACAGATACGCAGTATTTT. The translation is CASKLLAGGNTDTQYF.